These 31 T cell receptor beta chains originate from one sample sequenced in a study of blood T cell repertoires in COVID-19. The data were produced by immunoSEQ multiplex PCR, yet TCRdb's version contains in-frame clones alone and is incomplete. The sample shows about 270,000 clones, roughly nine tenths of them seen only once. The sequenced sample consisted of peripheral blood. These receptors were taken from a man aged 35-49 years with active or convalescent COVID-19.

This clone was seen only once. The chain employs TRBV2 and TRBJ2-7, with 11 nucleotides matching TRBD2. Looked up from germline, CDR1 is SNHLY and CDR2 is FYNNEI. With 6 bases clipped from V and 5 bases from J, the junction kept 15 bases outside the gene matches. The CDR3 spans 17 residues. The CDR3 bases are TGTGCCAGCAGCCCCCTAGCGGGAGGCCCTGATAAAGACGAGCAGTACTTC. Residues: CASSPLAGGPDKDEQYF.

The V and J genes are TRBV12-5 and TRBJ2-7, with D unresolved. Germline assignment: CDR1 LGHNT and CDR2 FRNRAP. Trimming shortened V by 2 bases and J by 5 bases, and 13 bases separated the two germline ends. The CDR3 runs to 14 residues. CDR3 bases: TGTGCTAGTGGTTTGTATTCTAGAACCCACGAGCAGTACTTC. It codes for CASGLYSRTHEQYF.

The rearrangement uses TRBV5-4 and TRBJ2-7; perhaps TRBD1 as D (6 bases). Between the trimmed V and J ends, which lost 3 bases and 3 bases, there was a span of 13 bases. The CDR3 has 14 residues. Germline CDR1 is SGHNT and CDR2 is YYREEE (reference sequence). The CDR3 nucleotides read TGTGCCAGCAGCTCGTCCCTGGACAGCTACGAGCAGTACTTC. Translating gives CASSSSLDSYEQYF.

The chain uses TRBV6-1 and TRBJ2-4; D call uncertain. This CDR3 comprises 15 residues. The germline CDR1 and CDR2 sequences are MNHNS and SASEGT. The V end lost 0 bases, the J end lost 3 bases, and 9 bases lay between the germline ends. The CDR3 spells CASSEALRFKNIQYF. The CDR3 nucleotides read TGTGCCAGCAGTGAAGCGCTGAGGTTCAAAAACATTCAGTACTTC.

This clone has only a few counts. The chain recombines TRBV6-6 with TRBJ1-1; the match to TRBD1 covers 8 bases. Germline V gene sequence: CDR1 MNHNY, CDR2 SVGAGI (reference sequence). The CDR3 totals 14 residues. V lost 2 bases, J lost 2 bases, and 1 base stayed unmatched. This CDR3 is CASSYGTGNTEAFF. For the CDR3, the DNA is TGTGCCAGCAGTTACGGGACAGGAAACACTGAAGCTTTCTTT.

This chain uses TRBV25-1 with TRBJ1-5; D is undetermined. The CDR3 has 15 residues. CDR1 is MGHDK and CDR2 is SYGVNS in the germline V gene. Trimming pared 3 bases from V and 5 bases from J, leaving 14 bases between. Written as DNA, the CDR3 is TGTGCCAGCAGTGACCCCGCAGGAGGCGATCAGCCCCAGCATTTT. It specifies CASSDPAGGDQPQHF.

This clone was recorded a few times. The chain joins TRBV30 to TRBJ1-5; 7 bases map to TRBD1. Germline assignment: CDR1 GTSNPN and CDR2 SVGIG (reference sequence). The CDR3 is made up of 15 amino acids. V lost 2 bases, J lost 5 bases, and 9 bases stayed unmatched. The CDR3 is CAWSFAGTADQPQHF. The CDR3 DNA sequence: TGTGCCTGGAGTTTCGCCGGGACAGCTGATCAGCCCCAGCATTTT.

The rearrangement links TRBV4-1 to TRBJ1-2; D gene uncertain. The CDR3 runs 14 residues. The ends were cut back, 0 bases at V and 8 bases at J, with 13 bases in the middle. Looked up from germline, CDR1 is MGHRA and CDR2 is YSYEKL. CDR3 coding DNA: TGCGCCAGCAGCCAAGACTCCCGAGGTAGGGGCTACACCTTC. Amino acids: CASSQDSRGRGYTF.

This sequence joins TRBV6-5 and TRBJ1-5; TRBD1 is a possible D gene (6 bases). This CDR3 is 15 amino acids long. Trimming shortened V by 1 base and J by 2 bases, and 9 bases separated the two germline ends. Germline V CDR1 and CDR2: MNHEY, SVGAGI. CDR3 nucleotides: TGTGCCAGCAGTTACTTAGGGGGTGGCAATCAGCCCCAGCATTTT. Its protein product is CASSYLGGGNQPQHF.

The chain links TRBV2 to TRBJ2-7; 9 positions agree with TRBD1. Germline assignment: CDR1 SNHLY and CDR2 FYNNEI. This CDR3 contains 14 residues. Losses at the gene ends were 3 bases for V and 5 bases for J; bases not matched to a gene: 5. For the CDR3, the DNA is TGTGCCAGCAGTGAGGGGGACAGGGTCGACGAGCAGTACTTC. It codes for CASSEGDRVDEQYF.

The genes are TRBV5-6 and TRBJ1-6; 8 nucleotides match TRBD1. After removal of 2 bases from V and 7 bases from J, the junction contained 5 bases not matched to a gene. This CDR3 comprises 15 residues. In germline, CDR1 is SGHDT, CDR2 YYEEEE. In nucleotides, the CDR3 is TGTGCCAGCAGCTTCTGGGACAGGTCAAATTCACCCCTCCACTTT. Its translation: CASSFWDRSNSPLHF.

This clone was recorded only once. The chain employs TRBV19 and TRBJ1-5; 9 bases match TRBD1. V gave up 4 bases and J gave up 7 bases; unmatched junction bases: 8. CDR1 is LNHDA and CDR2 is SQIVND in the germline V gene (reference sequence). The CDR3 extends over 15 amino acids. CDR3 region: CASSSLRTGDQPQHF. Written as DNA, the CDR3 is TGTGCCAGTAGTAGTCTCAGGACAGGGGACCAGCCCCAGCATTTT.

The J gene is TRBJ1-3, the V gene TRBV19; D is uncertain. V was trimmed by 3 bases and J by 0 bases, leaving 6 bases between them. CDR3 length: 14 residues. Germline values: CDR1 LNHDA, CDR2 SQIVND (reference sequence). The CDR3, as DNA: TGTGCCAGTAGTATCTTCTCCTCTGGAAACACCATATATTTT. Encoded protein: CASSIFSSGNTIYF.

V usage is TRBV6-5 and J usage is TRBJ2-1; 8 bases are a match to TRBD1. Germline-derived CDR1 and CDR2 are MNHEY and SVGAGI. This CDR3 contains 12 residues. After removal of 6 bases from V and 8 bases from J, the junction contained 3 bases not matched to a gene. DNA of the CDR3: TGTGCCAGCAGGGACAGGGTTCATGAGCAGTTCTTC. As protein: CASRDRVHEQFF.

V gene TRBV2 combines with J gene TRBJ1-2; D gene ambiguous. The CDR3 is made up of 16 amino acids. Germline V gene data show CDR1 as SNHLY and CDR2 as FYNNEI. The germline V and J ends were trimmed by 2 bases and 1 base, with 14 bases remaining between them. The DNA of the CDR3 is TGTGCCAGCAGTGAACTATGGCGTCGAGGTAACTATGGCTACACCTTC. It encodes CASSELWRRGNYGYTF.

This clone has just a few counts. The rearrangement uses TRBV30 and TRBJ1-2; 7 bases line up with TRBD1. Germline CDR1 reads GTSNPN; CDR2 reads SVGIG (reference sequence). J was trimmed by 7 bases and V by 8 bases; bases with no gene match: 7. This CDR3 region has 11 residues. Written as DNA, the CDR3 is TGTGCCAGAACAGGGGATGTTGGCTACACCTTC. It codes for CARTGDVGYTF.

V usage is TRBV10-3 and J usage is TRBJ2-1; 8 bases are shared with TRBD1. CDR3 length equals 18 residues. V shed 6 bases and J 3 bases; nucleotides not matched to a gene: 16. The germline CDR1 and CDR2 sequences are ENHRY and SYGVKD. CDR3 bases: TGTGCCATCAGCACCGGGACAGGCCTGGGTGGGGGCTACAATGAGCAGTTCTTC. Amino acids: CAISTGTGLGGGYNEQFF.

The chain combines TRBV18 with TRBJ2-3; 7 bases fit TRBD1. The V and J ends lost 2 bases and 4 bases, in that order; junction bases with no gene match: 9. This CDR3 contains 16 residues. Germline assignment: CDR1 KGHSH and CDR2 LQKENI. The CDR3 DNA is TGTGCCAGCTCACCAGGGGCAGGGGGTCAAGCAGATACGCAGTATTTT. Translated, it gives CASSPGAGGQADTQYF.

The chain carries TRBV14 and TRBJ2-7, with TRBD2 matching over 10 bases. CDR1 is SGHDN and CDR2 is FVKESK in the germline V gene. There are 15 residues in the CDR3. V shed 4 bases, J shed 4 bases, and the junction held 7 bases outside the gene matches. CDR3 DNA sequence: TGTGCCAGCAGCCCCAGCGGGAGGGCCGGGTACGAGCAGTACTTC. It codes for CASSPSGRAGYEQYF.

V and J are TRBV6-5 and TRBJ2-1; TRBD1 agrees at 7 bases. The V segment lost 5 bases and the J segment 7 bases; nucleotides outside the gene matches: 8. The CDR3 runs 14 residues. CDR1 and CDR2 from the germline V gene are MNHEY and SVGAGI. The CDR3 nucleotides are TGTGCCAGCAGTCTCAACAGGGGTGAAAATGAGCAGTTCTTC. Protein sequence: CASSLNRGENEQFF.

This clone was detected a few times. This chain connects TRBV27 to TRBJ1-3, with D hard to call. Trimming shortened V by 0 bases and J by 0 bases, and 3 bases separated the two germline ends. The CDR3 runs to 14 residues. Germline CDR1 is MNHEY and CDR2 is SMNVEV (reference sequence). In nucleotides, the CDR3 is TGTGCCAGCAGTTTATCCCACTCTGGAAACACCATATATTTT. Protein: CASSLSHSGNTIYF.

The chain is built from TRBV7-9 and TRBJ1-1; D possibly corresponds to TRBD1 (6 bases). V dropped 3 bases and J dropped 1 base, with 9 bases sitting between them. Germline V gene sequence: CDR1 SEHNR, CDR2 FQNEAQ (reference sequence). The CDR3 is 14 amino acids. The CDR3 here is CASSFHRENTEAFF. CDR3 coding DNA: TGTGCCAGCAGCTTCCACAGGGAGAACACTGAAGCTTTCTTT. Full variable domain (missing parts from reference TRBV7-9 and TRBJ1-1): DTGVSQNPRHKITKRGQNVTFRCDPISEHNRLYWYRQTLGQGPEFLTYFQNEAQLEKSRLLSDRFSAERPKGSFSTLEIQRTEQGDSAMYLCASSFHRENTEAFFGQGTRLTVV.

The chain has TRBV5-6 and TRBJ1-6, with 7 bases fitting TRBD1. The junction had 6 bases not matched to a gene; V was cut back by 2 bases and J by 7 bases. Germline CDR1 SGHDT, CDR2 YYEEEE. The length of the CDR3 is 15 residues. CDR3 DNA sequence: TGTGCCAGCAGCTTATTGACAGGGAGGAATTCACCCCTCCACTTT. It yields the protein CASSLLTGRNSPLHF.

The chain employs TRBV7-2 and TRBJ1-2, with 7 bases matching TRBD1. The V gene's germline CDR1 is SGHTA and CDR2 FQGNSA. V lost 1 base to trimming and J lost 7 bases; unmatched junction nucleotides: 9. The length of the CDR3 is 15 residues. CDR3 loop: CASSLDRGHPGGYTF. In DNA, the CDR3 is TGTGCCAGCAGCTTAGATAGGGGGCACCCCGGTGGCTACACCTTC.

The V gene is TRBV6-5, the J gene TRBJ2-2, with D possibly matching TRBD1 (6 bases). The CDR3 has 14 residues. Trimming shortened V by 8 bases and J by 6 bases, and 16 bases separated the two germline ends. Germline CDR1 reads MNHEY; CDR2 reads SVGAGI. The CDR3 DNA sequence: TGTGCCAGCCAGGCCGACAGGACTCCCGGGGAGCTGTTTTTT. This sequence encodes CASQADRTPGELFF.

The V and J genes are TRBV5-1 and TRBJ2-1; maybe TRBD2 (6 bases). Trimming took off 5 bases at V and 7 bases at J, with 13 bases between the two ends. CDR1 is SGHRS and CDR2 is YFSETQ in the germline V gene. This CDR3 has 13 residues. CDR3 loop: CASSTGVLNEQFF. CDR3 nucleotides: TGCGCCAGCAGTACGGGGGTCTTGAATGAGCAGTTCTTC.

This rearrangement joins TRBV6-5 to TRBJ2-7; the D gene is possibly TRBD2 (5 bases). Germline CDR1 and CDR2: MNHEY and SVGAGI. The V gene lost 8 bases and the J gene lost 1 base, with 15 bases spanning the gap. The CDR3 spans 14 residues. This chain's CDR3 is CASQAAIASYEQYF. The CDR3 DNA is TGTGCCAGCCAAGCGGCAATTGCTTCCTACGAGCAGTACTTC.

The gene calls are TRBV27 and TRBJ2-7, with D unresolved. CDR3 size: 13 residues. Germline CDR1 MNHEY, CDR2 SMNVEV (reference sequence). V was clipped by 0 bases and J by 7 bases, with 10 bases between them. This CDR3 is CASSLSISREQYF. Written as DNA, the CDR3 is TGTGCCAGCAGTTTATCGATATCGCGGGAGCAGTACTTC.

The J gene is TRBJ2-1, the V gene TRBV6-6; D is possibly TRBD2 (6 bases). The CDR3 runs 15 residues. V was clipped by 7 bases and J by 7 bases, with 20 bases between them. Germline V CDR1 and CDR2: MNHNY, SVGAGI (reference sequence). The CDR3 sequence: CASIEAGTDRNEQFF. The CDR3 coding sequence is TGTGCCAGCATCGAAGCGGGCACAGATAGGAATGAGCAGTTCTTC.

This clone has just a few counts. The V call is TRBV30, the J call TRBJ2-4; possible D gene TRBD2, 5 bases. The CDR3 contains 14 residues. In germline, CDR1 is GTSNPN, CDR2 SVGIG (reference sequence). V lost 4 bases and J 9 bases, leaving 19 bases between the germline ends. The CDR3 bases are TGTGCCTGGACCCCAGCCCGGACTGGGAGCATTCAGTACTTC. Its protein product is CAWTPARTGSIQYF.

The chain carries TRBV3-1 (or the pseudogene TRBV3-2) and TRBJ1-5; no definite D call. The CDR3 is made up of 19 amino acids. The V and J ends lost 1 base and 2 bases respectively, with 21 bases between them. Germline CDR1 reads LGHDT; CDR2 reads YNNKEL (reference sequence). The CDR3 region has the DNA TGTGCCAGCAGCCAAGCTCCCCCGGGTTCCGGAACCGGCAATCAGCCCCAGCATTTT. It codes for CASSQAPPGSGTGNQPQHF.